This TCR beta chain was sequenced during a study of cytomegalovirus exposure and HLA in healthy donors. The PCR was carried out with 60 Vbeta primers and 13 Jbeta primers. Clones were sequenced by immunoSEQ multiplex PCR, and TCRdb holds only the in-frame ones, with some missing. The data show 35,000 to 50,000 clones, around 85% seen once. Between the trimmed V and J ends, which lost 1 base and 7 bases, there was a span of 14 bases. CDR3 length equals 15 residues. Germline V gene sequence: CDR1 MNHEY, CDR2 SMNVEV (reference sequence). The V gene is TRBV27, the J gene TRBJ2-1; TRBD1 might be the D (5 bases). This receptor was taken from a middle-aged man in good health and CMV-seronegative. The sequenced sample was PBMCs. The CDR3 here is CASSLYITGGNEQFF. DNA for the CDR3: TGTGCCAGCAGTTTATACATAACAGGTGGAAATGAGCAGTTCTTC.